This T cell receptor (beta chain) was captured in a study of vaccination and CD4 T cells after COVID-19. Study-wide results and limits: It was observed that, in convalescent patients, a median about 90% of reactive clones arose only post-vaccination.

As to this clonotype: Its antigen is undetermined.

Oncomine TCR Beta short-read sequencing was applied to DNA from cultured CD4+ T cells. From CD4+ T cells that had been cultured, genomic DNA was extracted. TCRdb itself ran the PCR reads through MiXCR, one entry per CDR3 protein. Of about 14,000 distinct CDR3 sequences listed, less than 25% are singletons. Sample treatment: roughly 10-day PBMC culture with coronavirus spike peptide pools or control peptides (ViraFEST assay). The source was CD4+ T cells from blood, cultured in vitro, collected after SARS-CoV-2 vaccination. This receptor was taken from a human donor who had recovered from COVID-19.

In nucleotides, the CDR3 is TGTGCCAGCTCACCACTAGCGGGGTCTAGCACAGATACGCAGTATTTT. The encoded protein is CASSPLAGSSTDTQYF. The V call is TRBV18, the J call TRBJ2-3; 8 bases are shared with TRBD2. The germline V gene encodes CDR1 KGHSH and CDR2 LQKENI. This CDR3 region has 16 residues. Losses at the gene ends were 1 base for V and 0 bases for J; bases not matched to a gene: 3.